Listed below are T cell receptor beta chains from one sample, sequenced in a study of OX40 agonist ivuxolimab in advanced cancers. Clones were read by immunoSEQ multiplex PCR, and TCRdb kept only the in-frame ones, dropping some. The table shows about 70,000 clones, with around 90% occurring only once. The sample was CD4+ or CD8+ T cells sorted from blood, taken in a trial of the OX40 agonist ivuxolimab. The receptors come from an adult with an advanced solid tumor such as melanoma, head and neck, liver or kidney cancer. Both conserved end residues are part of each CDR3. A D gene is named only where the DNA matches it firmly. Size is stated for part of the rows, as once, few or many counts, or as a class when the clone is expanded.

j_gene | d_gene | abundance | v_gene | CDR3nt | CDR3aa
TRBJ1-5 | NA | NA | TRBV28 | TGTGCCAGCAGTTTACAGTATGGGAGCAATCAGCCCCAGCATTTT | CASSLQYGSNQPQHF
TRBJ2-5 | NA | NA | TRBV7-9 | TGTGCCAGCAGCTTTTATCAGGGGGGGGAGACCCAGTACTTC | CASSFYQGGETQYF
TRBJ2-1 | NA | once | TRBV5-1 | TGCGCCAGCAGCCAGACAAGGAGGAACTACAATGAGCAGTTCTTC | CASSQTRRNYNEQFF
TRBJ1-5 | TRBD1 | NA | TRBV19 | TGTGCCAGTAATGACAGGGTTAATCAGCCCCAGCATTTT | CASNDRVNQPQHF
TRBJ2-7 | NA | NA | TRBV23-1 | TGCGCCAGCAGTCAATCCGGGTTGGCCTACGAGCAGTACTTC | CASSQSGLAYEQYF
TRBJ1-4 | NA | NA | TRBV28 | TGTGCCAGCACCCGTGTGGGGGCTAATGAAAAACTGTTTTTT | CASTRVGANEKLFF
TRBJ2-2 | NA | NA | TRBV5-1 | TGCGCCAGCAGCTTGGCGGGGGCGGGCACCGGGGAGCTGTTTTTT | CASSLAGAGTGELFF
TRBJ2-1 | NA | once | TRBV12-2 | TGTGCAAGTCGCTTATCATTTTCGGCGCCCCAAAACAACAATGAGCAGTTCTTC | CASRLSFSAPQNNNEQFF
TRBJ2-7 | NA | NA | TRBV7-2 | TGTGCCAGCAGCTTAGTAGGGGGGGATGAGCAGTACTTC | CASSLVGGDEQYF
TRBJ1-1 | NA | NA | TRBV18 | TGTGCCAGCTCACCACTGGGGCTGAACACTGAAGCTTTCTTT | CASSPLGLNTEAFF
TRBJ2-1 | NA | NA | TRBV28 | TGTGCCATCGAGGTAGCGGAGAACAATGAGCAGTTCTTC | CAIEVAENNEQFF
TRBJ2-1 | TRBD1 | NA | TRBV7-2 | TGTGCCAGCAGCTTAGAGGGGACAGGGAGCTACAATGAGCAGTTCTTC | CASSLEGTGSYNEQFF
TRBJ2-1 | NA | NA | TRBV6-1 | TGTGCCAGCAGACCGGAGATAGCGGATCAGTTCTTC | CASRPEIADQFF
TRBJ1-2 | TRBD1 | NA | TRBV28 | TGTGCCAGTCAGGACAGGGGAAGTCCGACTAACTATGGCTACACCTTC | CASQDRGSPTNYGYTF
TRBJ2-3 | NA | NA | TRBV10-3 | TGTGCCATCAGGGCCGGGACAGGGGTCCCGGGACTAGCGAGTACTAGCACAGATACGCAGTATTTT | CAIRAGTGVPGLASTSTDTQYF
TRBJ2-1 | TRBD1 | NA | TRBV5-4 | TGTGCCAGCAGCTTAAGGGACAGGGGGCAGAATGAGCAGTTCTTC | CASSLRDRGQNEQFF
TRBJ2-7 | TRBD2 | NA | TRBV10-3 | TGTGCCATCAGTGATCGCCTAGCGGGCTCGACCTACGAGCAGTACTTC | CAISDRLAGSTYEQYF
TRBJ1-2 | NA | NA | TRBV6-4 | TGTGCCAGCAGTGAGGACGGTTACTATGGCTACACCTTC | CASSEDGYYGYTF
TRBJ2-3 | NA | NA | TRBV9 | TGTGCCAGCAGCGTAGGGGCAGGGGGGGCCGGAGATACGCAGTATTTT | CASSVGAGGAGDTQYF
TRBJ1-1 | NA | NA | TRBV5-6 | TGTGCCAGCAGCTTTAGCCGGGACGGCATGAACACTGAAGCTTTCTTT | CASSFSRDGMNTEAFF
TRBJ2-3 | NA | NA | TRBV10-2 | TGCGCCAGCAGTGAGTCGGGGGGCACCACAGATACGCAGTATTTT | CASSESGGTTDTQYF
TRBJ2-6 | NA | NA | TRBV28 | TGTGCCAGCAGTCCCGACAGCTCTGGGGCCAACGTCCTGACTTTC | CASSPDSSGANVLTF
TRBJ1-3 | NA | NA | TRBV4-1 | TGCGCCAGCAGCCAAGAAGATGAATCCTGGGGAAACACCATATATTTT | CASSQEDESWGNTIYF
TRBJ2-7 | NA | NA | TRBV5-6 | TGTGCCAGCAGCCGACTGGGGGGCAGCTCCTACGAGCAGTACTTC | CASSRLGGSSYEQYF
TRBJ2-7 | TRBD2 | NA | TRBV19 | TGTGCCAGTAGTACCCGTCGCGGGGGGGACGAGCAGTACTTC | CASSTRRGGDEQYF
TRBJ1-4 | NA | NA | TRBV18 | TGTGCCAGCTCACGCCCGGGGCTCAAGAATGAAAAACTGTTTTTT | CASSRPGLKNEKLFF
TRBJ2-7 | NA | NA | TRBV4-2 | TGTGCCAGCAGCCAAGCCGGGACCTTTTACGAGCAGTACTTC | CASSQAGTFYEQYF
TRBJ1-2 | NA | NA | TRBV5-1 | TGCGCCAGCAGCTTAAAAGACGGGTCCGGACCCCGTTTC | CASSLKDGSGPRF
TRBJ1-2 | NA | once | TRBV5-1 | TGCGCCAGCAGCTTGGGGGGGTTTCGTGGCTACACCTTC | CASSLGGFRGYTF
TRBJ2-5 | NA | NA | TRBV2 | TGTGCCAGCAGTCGGGAGACCCAGTACTTC | CASSRETQYF
TRBJ1-2 | TRBD1 | NA | TRBV7-6 | TGTGCCAGCAGCTCGGGACAGGGGTATGGCTACACCTTC | CASSSGQGYGYTF
TRBJ2-6 | NA | NA | TRBV5-1 | TGCGCCAGCAGCCGACAGACCTCTGGGGCCAACGTCCTGACTTTC | CASSRQTSGANVLTF
TRBJ2-7 | NA | NA | TRBV10-3 | TGTGCCATCAGGGACGGGCCTACCGCCTACGAGCAGTACTTC | CAIRDGPTAYEQYF
TRBJ2-1 | NA | NA | TRBV5-1 | TGCGCCAGCAGCTTGGGAGGGGCAGATTACAATGAGCAGTTCTTC | CASSLGGADYNEQFF
TRBJ2-3 | TRBD2 | NA | TRBV28 | TGTGCCAGCAGGAGACTAGCGGGAGAAGGAGATACGCAGTATTTT | CASRRLAGEGDTQYF
TRBJ2-3 | NA | NA | TRBV11-2 | TGTGCCAGCAGCTGGTGGGGGGCCGGTAGCGGGAGCACAGATACGCAGTATTTT | CASSWWGAGSGSTDTQYF
TRBJ2-7 | TRBD2 | NA | TRBV11-2 | TGTGCCAGCAGCCTCTGGGGTAGCGGGAGATCTCTCTTC | CASSLWGSGRSLF